This TCR beta chain stems from a study of vaccination effects on CD4 cells after COVID-19. Comments on this clone: Its antigen is not known.

Sequencing was preceded by expansion of antigen-specific CD4+ T cells with viral peptide pools in the ViraFEST assay. Culture proceeded for nine to eleven days, and CD4+ T cells were then isolated. Nucleocapsid antibodies were negative in the vaccine recipients, who had never had SARS-CoV-2 infection. Replacing half the medium with IL-2 medium was done on days 3 and 7. The CDR3 is 15 residues long. Germline V gene lookup returns CDR1 MGHRA and CDR2 YSYEKL. The V and J ends lost 4 bases and 2 bases respectively, with 14 bases between them. Data came from immunoSEQ multiplex PCR; TCRdb stores just in-frame clones and leaves some out. Counted here are about 24,000 clones, 76% occurring once; the ten biggest clones make up approximately 10%.

Sequencing used CD4+ T cells from PBMCs cultured with HCoV-NL63 spike peptides, obtained before COVID-19 vaccination. This TCR derives from a human donor who received a COVID-19 vaccine. The rearrangement links TRBV4-1 to TRBJ1-1, with a possible D match to TRBD1 (5 bases). The CDR3 bases are TGCGCCAGCAGCCCCGCTACGGGACCTAACACTGAAGCTTTCTTT. Translation gives CASSPATGPNTEAFF.